This entry lists 18 T cell receptor beta chains sequenced from one sample in a study of blood T cell repertoires in COVID-19 (dated by TCRdb to 2019 to 2021). Libraries were made using the immunoSEQ multiplex PCR assay. Held by TCRdb, this immuneACCESS table contains in-frame sequences only and omits some clones. Under half of the omission traces to an unresolved V gene where checked; the cause of the rest is unknown. The sample records under 300,000 clones, around nine tenths of which are singletons. 1.5% to 2% of the sample lies in the top ten. Sample: PBMCs or T cells enriched from blood (not recorded which). These receptors came from a woman between 50 and 59 years old who had recovered from COVID-19.

The chain recombines TRBV5-1 with TRBJ1-1; no clear D gene. CDR1 and CDR2 (germline): SGHRS, YFSETQ. Trimming left V 4 bases short and J 3 bases short, with 13 bases between. This CDR3 has 14 residues. The CDR3 nucleotides are TGCGCCAGCAGCCGCAGTAATCAGGACACTGAAGCTTTCTTT. Translating gives CASSRSNQDTEAFF. Complete variable domain (other parts from reference TRBV5-1 and TRBJ1-1): KAGVTQTPRYLIKTRGQQVTLSCSPISGHRSVSWYQQTPGQGLQFLFEYFSETQRNKGNFPGRFSGRQFSNSRSEMNVSTLELGDSALYLCASSRSNQDTEAFFGQGTRLTVV.

The J gene is TRBJ1-3, the V gene TRBV12-3 or TRBV12-4; TRBD1 might be the D (6 bases). V was pared by 10 bases and J by 4 bases, with 14 bases between. This CDR3 comprises 13 residues. CDR3 nucleotide sequence: TGTGCCATCGACAGGTCGACGGGAAACACCATATATTTT. Its protein product is CAIDRSTGNTIYF.

With respect to this clone: Distinct nucleotide sequences in the sample also encode this CDR3. The chain recombines TRBV2 with TRBJ2-3, with no clear D. Germline CDR1 and CDR2: SNHLY and FYNNEI. The CDR3 length is 15 residues. The ends were cut back, 0 bases at V and 2 bases at J, with 9 bases in the middle. The DNA for the CDR3 is TGTGCCAGCAGTGAAGCGCGAGATATCACAGATACGCAGTATTTT. This gives the protein CASSEARDITDTQYF.

V is TRBV7-2 and J is TRBJ2-3; 9 nucleotides agree with TRBD2. The J segment lost 4 bases and the V segment lost 4 bases, leaving 3 bases of the junction unmatched. In germline, CDR1 is SGHTA, CDR2 FQGNSA. This CDR3 region has 14 residues. CDR3 nucleotide sequence: TGTGCCAGCAGCTCCGGCGGGAGGGCAGATACGCAGTATTTT. This sequence encodes CASSSGGRADTQYF.

This chain uses TRBV7-2 with TRBJ2-7; TRBD2 agrees at 10 bases. Per germline, CDR1 SGHTA and CDR2 FQGNSA. CDR3 length equals 14 residues. Trimming took 7 bases from V and 2 from J; bases not matched to a gene: 5. DNA of the CDR3: TGTGCCAGCACCACCCTAGCGGGGGCCTACGAGCAGTACTTC. Amino acids: CASTTLAGAYEQYF.

This chain links TRBV5-1 with TRBJ1-1, with D unclear. The CDR3 has 15 residues. V was clipped by 3 bases and J by 0 bases, with 12 bases between them. CDR1 SGHRS and CDR2 YFSETQ come from the germline V gene. The DNA for the CDR3 is TGCGCCAGCAGCTATGGACTATTAATGAACACTGAAGCTTTCTTT. Residues: CASSYGLLMNTEAFF. Full variable domain (rest looked up from reference TRBV5-1 and TRBJ1-1): KAGVTQTPRYLIKTRGQQVTLSCSPISGHRSVSWYQQTPGQGLQFLFEYFSETQRNKGNFPGRFSGRQFSNSRSEMNVSTLELGDSALYLCASSYGLLMNTEAFFGQGTRLTVV.

The rearrangement links TRBV6-5 to TRBJ2-6; no firm D call. The CDR3 runs 13 residues. V was cut by 6 bases and J by 0 bases, with 3 bases left in between. The V gene's germline CDR1 is MNHEY and CDR2 SVGAGI. CDR3 DNA sequence: TGTGCCAGCAGCCGCTCTGGGGCCAACGTCCTGACTTTC. Translating it yields CASSRSGANVLTF.

The table lists this clone with a count of one. V gene TRBV2 combines with J gene TRBJ2-5; D uncertain. Per germline, CDR1 SNHLY and CDR2 FYNNEI. There are 13 residues in the CDR3. The V end lost 4 bases, the J end lost 2 bases, and 8 bases lay between the germline ends. CDR3 nucleotide sequence: TGTGCCAGCAGTGCCAGCGAGCAAGAGACCCAGTACTTC. This codes for CASSASEQETQYF.

J is TRBJ2-2 and V is TRBV11-2; 8 positions match TRBD2. After removal of 5 bases from V and 1 base from J, the junction contained 6 bases not matched to a gene. CDR1 SGHAT and CDR2 FQNNGV come from the germline V gene. The CDR3 spans 16 residues. Written as DNA, the CDR3 is TGTGCCAGCAGCCGGTTAGCGGGATTGAACACCGGGGAGCTGTTTTTT. Translating gives CASSRLAGLNTGELFF.

The rearrangement joins TRBV5-1 to TRBJ2-3, with D perhaps matching TRBD2 (6 bases). The CDR3 contains 18 residues. V lost 0 bases and J lost 2, with 19 bases in between. Germline CDR1 SGHRS, CDR2 YFSETQ. The CDR3 sequence is CASSLAKPGLSPTDTQYF. The CDR3 nucleotides read TGCGCCAGCAGCTTGGCTAAACCGGGACTCTCCCCCACAGATACGCAGTATTTT.

The rearrangement links TRBV19 to TRBJ1-1; TRBD1 agrees at 8 bases. Germline CDR1 is LNHDA and CDR2 is SQIVND (reference sequence). J gave up 7 bases and V 4 bases, and 5 bases lay outside the gene matches. The CDR3 is made up of 13 amino acids. The CDR3 region is CASSNRQGSEAFF. CDR3 bases: TGTGCCAGTAGTAATCGACAGGGGAGTGAAGCTTTCTTT.

The V gene is TRBV28, the J gene TRBJ1-1; 8 bases align to TRBD1. The germline CDR1 and CDR2 sequences are MDHEN and SYDVKM. After removal of 3 bases from V and 4 bases from J, the junction contained 7 bases not matched to a gene. The CDR3 length is 15 residues. CDR3 nucleotide sequence: TGTGCCAGCAGTTTCTTCGGACAGGGTGGCACTGAAGCTTTCTTT. Amino acids: CASSFFGQGGTEAFF. Full variable domain (outside the CDR3, taken from reference TRBV28 and TRBJ1-1): DVKVTQSSRYLVKRTGEKVFLECVQDMDHENMFWYRQDPGLGLRLIYFSYDVKMKEKGDIPEGYSVSREKKERFSLILESASTNQTSMYLCASSFFGQGGTEAFFGQGTRLTVV.

The chain links TRBV27 to TRBJ2-1; a weak D match, TRBD2 (5 bases). The CDR3 runs 11 residues. Germline CDR1 reads MNHEY; CDR2 reads SMNVEV (reference sequence). Trimming shortened V by 5 bases and J by 10 bases, and 9 bases separated the two germline ends. The CDR3 sequence: CASSGWREQFF. CDR3 DNA sequence: TGTGCCAGCAGTGGTTGGAGGGAGCAGTTCTTC.

On this clone itself: One end of the junction is discordant with germline, which a read error may explain. The rearrangement joins TRBV2 to TRBJ1-2; the D is unclear. The CDR3 sequence is 13 residues long. Germline assignment: CDR1 SNHLY and CDR2 FYNNEI. CDR3 region: CASREGRVSGYTF. The CDR3 DNA reads as TGTGCCAGCAGAGAAGGGAGAGTAAGTGGCTACACCTTC.

This sequence joins TRBV27 and TRBJ2-1; a possible D gene is TRBD2 (5 bases). V gave up 6 bases and J gave up 5 bases, with 20 bases separating them. The CDR3 length is 16 residues. Germline-derived CDR1 and CDR2 are MNHEY and SMNVEV (reference sequence). In DNA form, the CDR3 reads TGTGCCAGCAGCCCGATTTTAGGACTCCTAAACAATGAGCAGTTCTTC. Translation: CASSPILGLLNNEQFF.

The genes are TRBV7-9 and TRBJ1-1, with TRBD1 matching 8 bases. V was clipped by 5 bases and J by 0 bases; unmatched bases: 5. The CDR3 spans 15 residues. The germline CDR1 and CDR2 sequences are SEHNR and FQNEAQ (reference sequence). The CDR3 coding sequence is TGTGCCAGCAGCAAAGGGACAGGATTGAACACTGAAGCTTTCTTT. Translating gives CASSKGTGLNTEAFF.

CDR3 DNA: TGTGCCAGTAGTATAGAACGGACAGTGTATAGCAATCAGCCCCAGCATTTT. Protein sequence: CASSIERTVYSNQPQHF. This rearrangement joins TRBV19 to TRBJ1-5; TRBD1 might be the D (6 bases). With 0 bases removed from V and 0 bases from J, the gap between germline ends came to 12 bases. The V gene's germline CDR1 is LNHDA and CDR2 SQIVND (reference sequence). The CDR3 extends over 17 amino acids.

The chain has TRBV10-3 and TRBJ1-1; 8 nucleotides line up with TRBD1. The CDR3 covers 14 residues. V trimming: 2 bases; J trimming: 5 bases; junction bases outside the gene matches: 4. Looked up from germline, CDR1 is ENHRY and CDR2 is SYGVKD. The DNA for the CDR3 is TGTGCCATCAGTGAGCCCGACAGGGGAACTGAAGCTTTCTTT. It translates to CAISEPDRGTEAFF.